The present entry profiles one T cell receptor (beta chain) with its context. Its antigen has not been determined. No base qualities exist here, and no much larger clone lies one base off it. Using the deep immunoSEQ assay, TCR CDR3 regions were amplified from genomic DNA by multiplex PCR. Extracted genomic DNA from each cell subset was distributed evenly across all wells of several immunoSEQ 96-well plates, and each plate was treated as a replicate. For sorted subsets, approximately 200 ng of genomic DNA, equivalent to roughly 30,000 T cell genomes, went into each replicate PCR. Purified libraries were measured with a Qubit 3.0 fluorometer, size-checked on a Bioanalyzer 2100, and measured again with the KAPA Library Quantification kit. Every immunoSEQ 96-well plate was sequenced on a dedicated single-read 150-cycle Illumina NextSeq 550 flow cell. On the authors' methods: Because the immunoSEQ output held only junctional sequences and lacked quality scores, the filtering could not match the filtering applied to full-length reads. Sequences were annotated with PyIR, a Python wrapper for IgBLAST v1.9, using IMGT germline references to assign V/J genes and CDR3. Any read was removed if the V/J assignment was weak (E-value above 1e-6), the CDR3 was missing, or the read contained stop codons, out-of-frame junctions, or ambiguous translated residues. V3J clonotypes were defined as sequences sharing an identical inferred V gene, J gene, and CDR3 amino acid sequence. The percentage overlap between two repertoires was calculated by dividing the number of shared unique clonotypes by the size of the smaller repertoire. Repertoire richness was assessed with RTK rarefaction, the Chao1 estimator, and Recon v2.1 estimates of unobserved clonotypes. OLGA was used to compute generation probabilities for all TCRbeta clonotypes that the gDNA method yielded from a few donors. TCRdb holds this immuneACCESS table with in-frame rearrangements only. Some clones are missing; in checked studies, unresolved V genes explain under half, and the rest has no known cause. That table supplies the V and J calls and clone size; D and trimming were determined from the DNA. This sample has around 1.1 million clones in its table, and approximately 80% of those were observed once. The top ten hold roughly 0.65% of the sample.

CDR1 WNHNN and CDR2 SYGVQD are derived from the germline V gene (reference sequence). From the cysteine up to the phenylalanine, the CDR3 has a length of 14 residues. This entry keeps only the CDR3 DNA: 42 bases, framed from base 1. The germline V end is reduced by 11 bases and the J end by 2 bases; junction bases left unmatched: 12. The sample originates from a study of shared clonotypes between healthy human individuals (dated by TCRdb to the early 2020s). For the study in its entirety: The cohort comprised a couple of women and a few men aged 18 to 49 years. Per donor, three plates each were used for CD4 naive and CD4 memory, two for CD8 naive, and one for CD8 memory. To estimate repertoire size and how much clonotype sharing occurs between individuals, the study deeply sequenced the blood TCR repertoires of several healthy adults. Different laboratories and diverse techniques were used to prepare libraries and sequence TCR repertoires, to increase sequencing depth and limit assay-specific biases. Each donor's leukapheresis produced roughly between roughly 0.94 and 9.5 billion PBMCs. Overall study results and their limits: Sampling was restricted to blood, and TCR repertoires in tissues likely differ from the TCR repertoires found in blood. Because the study included only a small number of donors, the genetic and exposure-history diversity represented was limited. Even with the large sequencing depth, rarefaction of the sorted-subset datasets indicated that sequencing was incomplete. Across four donors, 5% to 6% of naive CD4, roughly 3.3% of naive CD8, about 2.3% of memory CD4, and 0.4% of memory CD8 clonotypes were shared. Estimated clonotype richness was generally larger for naive than for memory subsets. Based on pairwise subsampling, the degree of clonotype sharing among donors was expected to be affected by sequencing depth. Compared with non-shared clonotypes, clonotypes shared by all four sorted-subset donors had higher generation probabilities.

Donors were healthy HIV-negative adults with no recently reported acute infections or vaccinations. All donors were Caucasian adults living in Nashville, Tennessee, USA. CD4+ T cells were enriched through magnetic negative selection, after which naive cells were positively selected on CD45RA and the remaining negative fraction served as the memory subset. Blood was obtained by leukapheresis, after which PBMCs were separated by Ficoll-Histopaque density gradient centrifugation and cryopreserved in liquid nitrogen vapor phase. Purity and quantity of every magnetically sorted T cell population were checked by analytical flow cytometry. From each sorted fraction, genomic DNA was isolated and quantified by UV absorbance on a Nanodrop 2000c.

Material for sequencing was memory CD4+ T cells from PBMCs. According to the study, the label for this sample's cell subset or site signals: CD45RA-negative fraction. The receptor was derived from a young man in good health. Some clones in this sample may be carry-over from other donors' samples. The V and J segments used are TRBV10-1 and TRBJ2-7; 7 of the junction bases match TRBD2. The CDR3 corresponds to CAGRKAGQTYEQYF. The sequenced DNA is TGCGCCGGTCGTAAAGCGGGGCAGACCTACGAGCAGTACTTC.